This TCR beta chain was retrieved from a study of Ad26.COV2.S vaccination and SARS-CoV-2 variants. Study-level points and caveats: With respect to non-spike TCR breadth, vaccine and placebo recipients were similar. Vaccinees reportedly had broad spike-specific CD8+ and CD4+ T cell responses. The TCR breadth and depth analyses may have produced an underestimate of total T cell responses. Participants in the vaccine arm had higher spike-specific TCR breadth; placebo recipients had lower.

Trimming took off 3 bases at V and 6 bases at J, with 12 bases between the two ends. The CDR3 has 14 amino acids. Germline CDR1 reads SNHLY; CDR2 reads FYNNEI. Assay: immunoSEQ multiplex PCR; the TCRdb copy retains only in-frame clones and omits some. Of about 350,000 clones detected, about 90% appear once; the ten largest clones hold 3.9%. Remarks on this clone: Its antigen is not known.

Sequenced material: peripheral blood, taken after recovery from COVID-19. The receptor was derived from a human donor who had recovered from COVID-19. The genes are TRBV2 and TRBJ2-1, with D maybe TRBD2 (6 bases). The CDR3 is CASSEGGPVNEQFF. In DNA form, the CDR3 reads TGTGCCAGCAGTGAGGGAGGTCCGGTCAATGAGCAGTTCTTC. Variable domain in full (rest from reference TRBV2 and TRBJ2-1): EPEVTQTPSHQVTQMGQEVILRCVPISNHLYFYWYRQILGQKVEFLVSFYNNEISEKSEIFDDQFSVERPDGSNFTLKIRSTKLEDSAMYFCASSEGGPVNEQFFGPGTRLTVL.